Listed below are T cell receptor beta chains from one sample, sequenced in a study of cytomegalovirus exposure and HLA in healthy donors. TCRdb's table, derived via immunoSEQ multiplex PCR, lists solely in-frame clones and lacks some. In the table there are some 310,000 clones, roughly 86% of which are singletons. Material: PBMCs. These receptors all come from a man aged 25 to 40 in good health and CMV-seronegative. Both conserved end residues are part of each CDR3. The D gene is left open where the match is weak. The size of a clone is reported for some rows only, either as once, few or many, or as a class for expanded clones.

V	D	size	J	DNA	CDR3
TRBV5-5	TRBD1	-	TRBJ2-6	TGTGCCAGCAGCTCGGGACAGGGTGGTTCTGGGGCCAACGTCCTGACTTTC	CASSSGQGGSGANVLTF
TRBV10-2	TRBD1	-	TRBJ1-5	TGCGCCAGCAGCCCAGGGGGTGTTCAGCCCCAGCATTTT	CASSPGGVQPQHF
TRBV7-8	TRBD1	-	TRBJ1-1	TGTGCCAGCAGCACACGACAGGGGATGGAATCTGAAGCTTTCTTT	CASSTRQGMESEAFF
TRBV10-3	-	-	TRBJ1-2	TGTGCCATCAGTGAGTCGGCGGGGAGCTATGGCTACACCTTC	CAISESAGSYGYTF
TRBV5-6	-	few	TRBJ1-4	TGTGCCAGCAGCTCCGGAGGGCATTTT	CASSSGGHF
TRBV4-2	TRBD1	-	TRBJ1-3	TGTGCCAGCAGCCAAGATAGGCTCGGCGCAGGGGGAGGAAACACCATATATTTT	CASSQDRLGAGGGNTIYF
TRBV9	-	-	TRBJ2-2	TGTGCCAGCAGCGTGTCCAGGGCTTCGAACACCGGGGAGCTGTTTTTT	CASSVSRASNTGELFF
TRBV5-6	-	once	TRBJ2-7	TGTGCCAGCAGCTTGGGCAGGGCCCACGAGCAGTACTTC	CASSLGRAHEQYF
TRBV13	TRBD1	-	TRBJ1-4	TGTGCCAGCAGCTTCAGGACAGGACAACCAGAAAAACTGTTTTTT	CASSFRTGQPEKLFF
TRBV27	TRBD2	-	TRBJ2-7	TGTGCCAGCAGTTCTAGCGGGGGGCTAACCTACGAGCAGTACTTC	CASSSSGGLTYEQYF
TRBV19	TRBD1	-	TRBJ1-2	TGTGCCACCTCCGGGACAGGGGGCCACTATGGCTACACCTTC	CATSGTGGHYGYTF
TRBV5-4	TRBD2	-	TRBJ2-3	TGTGCCACCCAGCTTAGCGGGGGGGCTGATACGCAGTATTTT	CATQLSGGADTQYF
TRBV12-5	-	-	TRBJ2-2	TGTGCTAGTGGTTTGTTCCCCAGGCCGACCACCGGGGAGCTGTTTTTT	CASGLFPRPTTGELFF
TRBV5-1	-	-	TRBJ2-2	TGCGCCAGCAGCTCAACCAGACAGCAGCGATCGAACACCGGGGAGCTGTTTTTT	CASSSTRQQRSNTGELFF
TRBV6-6	-	-	TRBJ1-2	TGTGCCAGCACGCCCGCAACCGTACTCAACTATGGCTACACCTTC	CASTPATVLNYGYTF
TRBV10-2	TRBD1	-	TRBJ1-1	TGCGCCAGCAGGCTAACAGGGGTTACTGAAGCTTTCTTT	CASRLTGVTEAFF
TRBV4-1	-	-	TRBJ1-2	TGCGCCAGCAGCTCCCGGGCACTGGACTCTAACTATGGCTACACCTTC	CASSSRALDSNYGYTF
TRBV30	TRBD1	-	TRBJ1-2	TGTGCCGGACCAGTTCCTACGCGGGACAGGAACTATGGCTACACCTTC	CAGPVPTRDRNYGYTF
TRBV2	-	-	TRBJ1-5	TGTGCCAGCAGAGGACAGCCCAATCAGCCCCAGCATTTT	CASRGQPNQPQHF
TRBV6-6	TRBD1	-	TRBJ1-6	TGTGCCAGCAGTGACCCGGGACAGGGAAAATCACCCCTCCACTTT	CASSDPGQGKSPLHF
TRBV7-9	-	-	TRBJ1-1	TGTGCCAGCAACACGTTAACCAGACAAGGTGAAGCTTTCTTT	CASNTLTRQGEAFF
TRBV5-1	-	-	TRBJ1-1	TGCGCCAGCAGCCCCGGGACAAGTAATTTGGAAGCTTTCTTT	CASSPGTSNLEAFF
TRBV18	-	-	TRBJ2-3	TGTGCCAGCTCACCTCCCGCAGTGGCGGTGAGCACAGATACGCAGTATTTT	CASSPPAVAVSTDTQYF
TRBV6-5	-	once	TRBJ1-6	TGTGCCAGCAGTCCCCGGGACATCAATTCACCCCTCCACTTT	CASSPRDINSPLHF
TRBV11-2	TRBD1	-	TRBJ2-3	TGTGCCAGCAGCTTGCGGACAGGGAGCACAGATACGCAGTATTTT	CASSLRTGSTDTQYF
TRBV6-5	-	-	TRBJ1-1	TGTGCCAGCAGTTACTTCTCGGGGAACACTGAAGCTTTCTTT	CASSYFSGNTEAFF
TRBV2	-	-	TRBJ2-7	TGTGCCAGCAGTTCGGGAGCAAGCGAGCAGTACTTC	CASSSGASEQYF
TRBV6-5	-	-	TRBJ1-5	TGTGCCAGCAGTTCATCTCCGAGGGCTGGGCAGCCCCAGCATTTT	CASSSSPRAGQPQHF
TRBV7-9	-	-	TRBJ2-3	TGTGCCAGCAGCTTAGCAGGGACTAGCACAGATACGCAGTATTTT	CASSLAGTSTDTQYF
TRBV29-1	-	-	TRBJ1-1	TGCAGCGTTGTACCCCGCGGAGAAGCTTTCTTT	CSVVPRGEAFF
TRBV6-5	-	-	TRBJ2-5	TGTGCCAGCAGTTGGGGTGGTATGGGGGCCGGGACCCAGTACTTC	CASSWGGMGAGTQYF
TRBV13	TRBD1	-	TRBJ1-2	TGTGCCAGCAGCCCAGGGCCGGGACAGGGGGCTAGGGGCTACACCTTC	CASSPGPGQGARGYTF
TRBV28	TRBD1	once	TRBJ2-2	TGTGCCAGCATTACAGGGGGTTGGAAGACCGGGGAGCTGTTTTTT	CASITGGWKTGELFF
TRBV7-9	TRBD2	-	TRBJ2-7	TGTGCCAGCAGCCCCCGTCTTGGACTAGCGGGGGGTTACGAGCAGTACTTC	CASSPRLGLAGGYEQYF
TRBV4-3	TRBD1	-	TRBJ2-7	TGCGCCAGCAGCCAACGGTTATACGGGACAGGCCTTACCTACGAGCAGTACTTC	CASSQRLYGTGLTYEQYF
TRBV11-2	-	-	TRBJ2-5	TGTGCCAGCAGCCCCGGGGGACGGTTACAAGAGACCCAGTACTTC	CASSPGGRLQETQYF
TRBV6-6	-	-	TRBJ1-3	TGTGCCAGCAGCCACCGGGACATCCGAAACACCATATATTTT	CASSHRDIRNTIYF
TRBV11-3	-	-	TRBJ2-3	TGTGCCAGCAGCTTATTCCCCAACACAGATACGCAGTATTTT	CASSLFPNTDTQYF
TRBV14	-	-	TRBJ1-6	TGTGCCAGCTCGACATATAATTCACCCCTCCACTTT	CASSTYNSPLHF
TRBV5-1	TRBD1	-	TRBJ2-5	TGCGCCAGCAGCCCTTTGACAGGGCCTCAAGAGACCCAGTACTTC	CASSPLTGPQETQYF
TRBV5-4	TRBD1	-	TRBJ1-2	TGTGCCAGCAGCTCAAGGGTCCGACAGGGGGCCTCCCTCTATGGCTACACCTTC	CASSSRVRQGASLYGYTF
TRBV7-9	-	-	TRBJ1-6	TGTGCCAGCAGCTGGGAGCGGGCCTCGGGGTATTCACCCCTCCACTTT	CASSWERASGYSPLHF